These 18 T cell receptor beta chains came from one sample sequenced in a study of T cell changes during pregnancy in multiple sclerosis. Sequencing was performed with immunoSEQ multiplex PCR; in TCRdb, only in-frame clones are kept and a portion is missing. The profile shows some 60,000 clones, over 75% of them singletons. The sample here was peripheral blood, taken before pregnancy. These receptors all stem from a female donor with multiple sclerosis, enrolled in a pregnancy study.

The chain combines TRBV6-5 with TRBJ2-3, with no clear D. Germline loops: CDR1 MNHEY, CDR2 SVGAGI. V was trimmed by 4 bases and J by 2 bases, leaving 4 bases between them. The CDR3 spans 12 residues. CDR3 DNA sequence: TGTGCCAGCAGTTCGTACACAGATACGCAGTATTTT. The encoded protein is CASSSYTDTQYF.

The V call is TRBV2, the J call TRBJ2-7; maybe TRBD1 (6 bases). The CDR3 runs 14 residues. The germline V and J ends were trimmed by 4 bases and 5 bases, with 15 bases remaining between them. Per the germline V gene, CDR1 is SNHLY and CDR2 is FYNNEI. CDR3 nucleotide sequence: TGTGCCAGCAGTGGCCGGACAGATTTAAACGAGCAGTACTTC. It yields the protein CASSGRTDLNEQYF.

The V and J genes are TRBV19 and TRBJ1-5, with D possibly being TRBD1 (6 bases). V lost 5 bases and J lost 6, with 17 bases in between. This CDR3 is built from 15 residues. Germline V gene sequence: CDR1 LNHDA, CDR2 SQIVND (reference sequence). The CDR3 sequence: CASSSTGKKGQPQHF. CDR3 coding DNA: TGTGCCAGTAGTTCAACAGGGAAAAAAGGTCAGCCCCAGCATTTT.

The rearrangement uses TRBV7-2 and TRBJ1-6; D ambiguous. The CDR3 extends over 15 amino acids. CDR1 and CDR2 from the germline V gene are SGHTA and FQGNSA. V gave up 5 bases and J gave up 7 bases, with 15 bases separating them. CDR3 amino acids: CASSPNRGPNSPLHF. The CDR3 DNA reads as TGTGCCAGCAGCCCAAACCGGGGTCCGAATTCACCCCTCCACTTT.

The CDR3 DNA follows: TGTGCCAGCAGCCAAGATCTTTCCCAAATCGCCCGGGGGTACACCTTC. It encodes CASSQDLSQIARGYTF. This chain connects TRBV4-2 to TRBJ1-2, with a weak D call TRBD1 (5 bases). The CDR3 loop spans 16 amino acids. V lost 0 bases to trimming and J lost 11 bases, with 22 bases between them. The germline CDR1 and CDR2 sequences are LGHNA and YNFKEQ.

The chain couples TRBV2 to TRBJ2-6; TRBD2 is a possible D gene (5 bases). This CDR3 is 16 amino acids long. V was shortened by 7 bases and J by 0 bases, with 13 bases between the two germline ends. Looked up from germline, CDR1 is SNHLY and CDR2 is FYNNEI. CDR3 protein: CASTGNPHSGANVLTF. The CDR3 DNA reads TGTGCCAGCACCGGGAATCCTCACTCTGGGGCCAACGTCCTGACTTTC.

Written as DNA, the CDR3 is TGTGCCAGTAGGAGGGACAGGGGGCTCACAGATACGCAGTATTTT. It encodes CASRRDRGLTDTQYF. The V gene is TRBV19, the J gene TRBJ2-3; 12 positions agree with TRBD1. V was clipped by 6 bases and J by 2 bases; unmatched bases: 3. Germline CDR1 is LNHDA and CDR2 is SQIVND (reference sequence). CDR3 length: 15 residues.

The rearrangement uses TRBV6-6 and TRBJ1-1; no clear D. The CDR3 covers 12 residues. The V end lost 5 bases, the J end lost 6 bases, and 10 bases lay between the germline ends. Per germline, CDR1 MNHNY and CDR2 SVGAGI (reference sequence). The CDR3, as DNA: TGTGCCAGCAGTCAACCAGGTTCTGAAGCTTTCTTT. This translates into CASSQPGSEAFF.

This chain connects TRBV6-1 to TRBJ1-1, with unresolved D. Germline V CDR1 and CDR2: MNHNS, SASEGT. The CDR3 is 13 residues long. V lost 4 bases and J lost 7, with 13 bases in between. The CDR3 DNA reads TGTGCCAGCAGTGTAAGCGGGGAGATTGAAGCTTTCTTT. It is translated as CASSVSGEIEAFF.

The CDR3 spells CASSLMKGTLYEQYF. The CDR3 nucleotides are TGTGCCAGCAGCTTAATGAAGGGGACACTCTACGAGCAGTACTTC. The V and J genes are TRBV11-2 and TRBJ2-7, with a possible D match to TRBD1 (6 bases). This CDR3 has 15 residues. Germline V gene lookup returns CDR1 SGHAT and CDR2 FQNNGV. Trimming pared 2 bases from V and 3 bases from J, leaving 14 bases between.

This rearrangement joins TRBV7-9 to TRBJ2-5; 11 bases map to TRBD2. With V trimmed by 6 bases and J by 5 bases, 8 bases remained unmatched. Germline lookup yields CDR1 SEHNR and CDR2 FQNEAQ (reference sequence). This CDR3 comprises 15 residues. The CDR3 nucleotides read TGTGCCAGCAGTCGTAGCGGGGGGGCCGCTGAGACCCAGTACTTC. Its translation is CASSRSGGAAETQYF.

V and J are TRBV10-3 and TRBJ1-2; TRBD1 is a possible D gene (6 bases). Germline-derived CDR1 and CDR2 are ENHRY and SYGVKD. This CDR3 spans 13 amino acids. Between the trimmed V and J ends, which lost 6 bases and 1 base, there was a span of 9 bases. For the CDR3, the DNA is TGTGCCATCAGCAGGGGTTTTAACTATGGCTACACCTTC. Encoded protein: CAISRGFNYGYTF.

V gene TRBV18 combines with J gene TRBJ2-7, with 7 nucleotides matching TRBD1. This CDR3 spans 15 amino acids. Germline V gene sequence: CDR1 KGHSH, CDR2 LQKENI. V shed 2 bases, J shed 3 bases, and the junction held 7 bases outside the gene matches. CDR3 in amino acids: CASSPISGGSYEQYF. The CDR3 DNA reads as TGTGCCAGCTCACCAATCTCAGGGGGAAGCTACGAGCAGTACTTC.

The gene calls are TRBV5-6 and TRBJ1-1, with D tentatively TRBD1 (5 bases). Germline values: CDR1 SGHDT, CDR2 YYEEEE. The CDR3 spans 14 residues. The ends were cut back, 0 bases at V and 5 bases at J, with 11 bases in the middle. CDR3 sequence: CASSLGTSRTEAFF. The CDR3 nucleotides read TGTGCCAGCAGCTTGGGGACATCGAGGACTGAAGCTTTCTTT.

This chain links TRBV18 with TRBJ2-3, with 8 bases fitting TRBD2. Germline values: CDR1 KGHSH, CDR2 LQKENI. The CDR3 is made up of 15 amino acids. V lost 0 bases and J lost 5; bases outside the gene matches: 4. The CDR3 loop is CASSPPAGRGDTQYF. In DNA, the CDR3 is TGTGCCAGCTCACCACCGGCCGGGAGGGGAGATACGCAGTATTTT.

This chain joins TRBV6-4 and TRBJ2-7; 10 bases are a match to TRBD1. The junction had 6 bases not matched to a gene; V was cut back by 4 bases and J by 3 bases. This CDR3 has 15 amino acids. In germline, CDR1 is MRHNA, CDR2 SNTAGT. The CDR3 sequence is CASSGDRGFLYEQYF. CDR3 nucleotide sequence: TGTGCCAGCAGTGGGGACAGGGGATTCCTCTACGAGCAGTACTTC.

This clone was counted only a few times. J is TRBJ2-7 and V is TRBV7-9, with 13 bases fitting TRBD2. Germline V lookup: CDR1 SEHNR, CDR2 FQNEAQ (reference sequence). The CDR3 totals 17 residues. Germline trimming cut 4 bases from V and 0 bases from J; bases unmatched to any gene: 6. The CDR3, as DNA: TGTGCCAGCAGCTCCTGGGGGACTAGCGGGGTCTCCTACGAGCAGTACTTC. Translation: CASSSWGTSGVSYEQYF.

The chain employs TRBV6-5 and TRBJ1-5; D gene uncertain. Per the germline V gene, CDR1 is MNHEY and CDR2 is SVGAGI. The CDR3 spans 13 residues. Trimming removed 2 bases at V and 2 bases at J, with 4 bases between. The DNA for the CDR3 is TGTGCCAGCAGTTACGAGCGCAATCAGCCCCAGCATTTT. It encodes CASSYERNQPQHF.